The present TCR beta chain was sequenced within a study of T-cell memory formation after mild COVID-19. The TCR alpha and TCR beta cDNA libraries, bearing sample barcodes and UMIs, were generated by 5'RACE using constant-segment primers. TCRdb ran MiXCR on the 5' RACE reads and lists one entry per CDR3 protein. This sample yields 300,000 or so distinct CDR3 sequences, of which roughly 17% are seen a single time; roughly 25% belongs to the top ten. Germline V gene sequence: CDR1 SQVTM, CDR2 ANQGSEA. The CDR3 totals 11 residues. Trimming removed 7 bases at V and 6 bases at J, with 12 bases between. Study observations and caveats: The study found contracting CD4+ clones mainly in CM and EM and contracting CD8+ clones in EMRA. Some clones that responded turned up in pre-infection memory, which suggests that cross-reactive memory joined in.

This clonotype has just a few counts. Its antigen is still unknown. The chain joins TRBV29-1 to TRBJ1-1, with a tentative D call TRBD1 (5 bases). What was sequenced was PBMCs or a T cell subset sorted from them (not recorded which). The source of this sequence is a man aged 18 to 35 who had mild COVID-19 (a few samples of this study predate the infection). Cell type and time point are not known. The CDR3 is CSGREISEAFF. The CDR3 DNA follows: TGCAGCGGCAGGGAAATATCTGAAGCTTTCTTT.